This passage covers 29 T cell receptor beta chains from one sample sequenced in a study of blood T cell repertoires in COVID-19. Using immunoSEQ multiplex PCR, the repertoire was profiled, and TCRdb retains in-frame clones only, with some absent. The profile covers approximately 230,000 clones, with 86% appearing a single time and around 2.2% taken by the ten largest. Specimen: peripheral blood. These receptor sequences come from a man under 40 who had recovered from COVID-19.

The chain couples TRBV7-9 to TRBJ2-5, with D possibly being TRBD2 (7 bases). Trimming left V 2 bases short and J 5 bases short, with 15 bases between. The length of the CDR3 is 15 residues. Germline loops: CDR1 SEHNR, CDR2 FQNEAQ (reference sequence). The CDR3 protein is CASSLKGGPLETQYF. Written as DNA, the CDR3 is TGTGCCAGCAGCTTAAAGGGGGGGCCCTTGGAGACCCAGTACTTC.

The rearrangement links TRBV10-3 to TRBJ1-5, with 8 bases fitting TRBD1. CDR3 length equals 14 residues. Losses at the gene ends were 7 bases for V and 7 bases for J; bases not matched to a gene: 9. Germline CDR1 and CDR2: ENHRY and SYGVKD. The CDR3 DNA is TGTGCCATCAAGCCGGGACAGGAAGGGCAGCCCCAGCATTTT. Translation: CAIKPGQEGQPQHF.

The chain joins TRBV20-1 to TRBJ1-4, with 8 bases identical to TRBD1. With 3 bases clipped from V and 5 bases from J, the junction kept 8 bases outside the gene matches. The CDR3 consists of 15 residues. Germline assignment: CDR1 DFQATT and CDR2 SNEGSKA (reference sequence). The CDR3 DNA reads TGCAGTGCTAGTCAGCCGCGACAGGGGAATGAAAAACTGTTTTTT. Translated: CSASQPRQGNEKLFF.

This chain joins TRBV6-2 or TRBV6-3 and TRBJ2-1; the match to TRBD1 covers 9 bases. The germline V gene encodes CDR1 MNHEY and CDR2 SVGEGT. The junction had 7 bases not matched to a gene; V was cut back by 1 base and J by 6 bases. The CDR3 consists of 16 residues. The CDR3 sequence is CASSYYLQGALNEQFF. CDR3 sequence (DNA): TGTGCCAGCAGTTACTACCTACAGGGGGCGCTCAATGAGCAGTTCTTC.

The V gene is TRBV19, the J gene TRBJ1-2; 10 positions agree with TRBD1. Germline values: CDR1 LNHDA, CDR2 SQIVND (reference sequence). The CDR3 loop spans 17 amino acids. V was pared by 3 bases and J by 5 bases, with 12 bases of the junction left unmatched. CDR3 bases: TGTGCCAGTAGTATGGTTGGGGACAGGGGTCAAGAGTATGGCTACACCTTC. Its protein product is CASSMVGDRGQEYGYTF.

This rearrangement joins TRBV7-9 to TRBJ2-2, with a tentative D call TRBD1 (5 bases). Germline V CDR1 and CDR2: SEHNR, FQNEAQ (reference sequence). Trimming cost V 4 bases and J 1 base, with 13 bases left between them. The CDR3 is 16 residues long. CDR3 protein: CASSSDRDLNTGELFF. The CDR3 DNA is TGTGCCAGCAGCTCCGACAGAGATTTGAACACCGGGGAGCTGTTTTTT.

The chain is built from TRBV12-3 or TRBV12-4 and TRBJ2-1; 9 bases line up with TRBD1. The CDR3 is 13 residues long. V gave up 5 bases and J gave up 10 bases; unmatched junction bases: 6. CDR3 nucleotide sequence: TGTGCCAGCAGTCCCGGACAGGGGAGGGAGCAGTTCTTC. Translation: CASSPGQGREQFF.

This chain connects TRBV19 to TRBJ1-1, with D possibly being TRBD1 (6 bases). The CDR3 totals 13 residues. The germline V and J ends were trimmed by 3 bases and 5 bases, with 10 bases remaining between them. Germline V gene lookup returns CDR1 LNHDA and CDR2 SQIVND (reference sequence). The CDR3 sequence: CASSIQGKTEAFF. CDR3 DNA sequence: TGTGCCAGTAGTATTCAGGGGAAGACTGAAGCTTTCTTT.

This chain connects TRBV5-8 to TRBJ2-2, with 12 bases aligning to TRBD1. CDR3 size: 15 residues. Trimming took 3 bases from V and 9 from J; bases not matched to a gene: 6. Germline V gene data show CDR1 as SGHTS and CDR2 as YDEGEE. CDR3 sequence: CASSWSGTGGRELFF. CDR3 DNA: TGTGCCAGCAGCTGGTCCGGGACAGGGGGCCGGGAGCTGTTTTTT.

The rearrangement joins TRBV7-9 to TRBJ1-1; the D is unclear. The germline CDR1 and CDR2 sequences are SEHNR and FQNEAQ (reference sequence). The CDR3 extends over 10 amino acids. Trimming took off 8 bases at V and 7 bases at J, with 8 bases between the two ends. This CDR3 reads CASAPDEAFF. The CDR3 DNA follows: TGTGCCAGCGCCCCAGATGAAGCTTTCTTT.

The chain employs TRBV6-2 or TRBV6-3 and TRBJ2-1, with 15 positions matching TRBD2. The CDR3 is 17 amino acids. In germline, CDR1 is MNHEY, CDR2 SVGEGT. The V and J ends lost 6 bases and 1 base, in that order; junction bases with no gene match: 4. CDR3 loop: CASSPGLAGGSYNEQFF. CDR3 in DNA: TGTGCCAGCAGCCCCGGACTAGCGGGGGGGTCCTACAATGAGCAGTTCTTC.

The chain joins TRBV7-2 to TRBJ2-5; possible D gene TRBD1, 6 bases. The CDR3 sequence is 15 residues long. V was cut by 4 bases and J by 4 bases, with 16 bases left in between. Germline-derived CDR1 and CDR2 are SGHTA and FQGNSA. The CDR3 DNA is TGTGCCAGCAGCTCGCCGGTGGCAGGGGCAGAGACCCAGTACTTC. It specifies CASSSPVAGAETQYF. The variable domain in full, with the rest retrieved from reference TRBV7-2 and TRBJ2-5, is GAGVSQSPSNKVTEKGKDVELRCDPISGHTALYWYRQSLGQGLEFLIYFQGNSAPDKSGLPSDRFSAERTGGSVSTLTIQRTQQEDSAVYLCASSSPVAGAETQYFGPGTRLLVL.

The chain combines TRBV2 with TRBJ1-5, with TRBD1 matching 7 bases. The CDR3 is 15 amino acids. The germline V gene encodes CDR1 SNHLY and CDR2 FYNNEI. Trimming removed 1 base from V and 5 bases from J; junction bases left unmatched: 5. The CDR3 protein is CASSEVGQKHQPQHF. The DNA of the CDR3 is TGTGCCAGCAGTGAAGTGGGACAGAAACATCAGCCCCAGCATTTT.

The chain links TRBV25-1 to TRBJ1-3; TRBD1 agrees at 7 bases. J lost 4 bases, V lost 7 bases, and 10 bases had no gene match. The CDR3 totals 15 residues. The germline V gene encodes CDR1 MGHDK and CDR2 SYGVNS. CDR3 DNA: TGTGCCAGCACCAATTCGACAGGGCTGGGAAACACCATATATTTT. It encodes CASTNSTGLGNTIYF.

The chain has TRBV2 and TRBJ2-4; tentative D call: TRBD1 (5 bases). The CDR3 is made up of 15 amino acids. Trimming removed 2 bases from V and 6 bases from J, with 14 bases in between. Germline V CDR1 and CDR2: SNHLY, FYNNEI. The CDR3: CASSELESQGNIQYF. In nucleotides, the CDR3 is TGTGCCAGCAGTGAACTGGAGAGTCAGGGAAACATTCAGTACTTC.

As regards this clone: The same CDR3 can be traced to other DNA sequences in this sample. CDR3: CASSTRGPNQPQHF. The CDR3 DNA reads TGTGCCAGTAGTACAAGGGGGCCCAATCAGCCCCAGCATTTT. The rearrangement links TRBV19 to TRBJ1-5, with 7 bases matching TRBD1. Germline CDR1 reads LNHDA; CDR2 reads SQIVND (reference sequence). The CDR3 contains 14 residues. V dropped 4 bases and J dropped 3; count of bases not matched to a gene: 3.

The J gene is TRBJ2-5, the V gene TRBV24-1; TRBD2 agrees at 9 bases. This CDR3 spans 18 amino acids. With 3 bases clipped from V and 4 bases from J, the junction kept 14 bases outside the gene matches. Germline CDR1 is KGHDR and CDR2 is SFDVKD. The CDR3 nucleotides read TGTGCCACCAGTGATAACCCCCGGGGCGCGGGGGGGCCAGAGACCCAGTACTTC. Residues: CATSDNPRGAGGPETQYF.

This clone was detected only once. V is TRBV7-2 and J is TRBJ1-1; the D is unclear. The CDR3 runs to 15 residues. CDR1 and CDR2 from the germline V gene are SGHTA and FQGNSA. Trimming took 1 base from V and 3 from J, leaving 12 bases between them. The CDR3 DNA sequence: TGTGCCAGCAGCTTAGAGTACAGTCCCGACACTGAAGCTTTCTTT. Encoded protein: CASSLEYSPDTEAFF. The full variable domain, completed using reference TRBV7-2 and TRBJ1-1, is GAGVSQSPSNKVTEKGKDVELRCDPISGHTALYWYRQSLGQGLEFLIYFQGNSAPDKSGLPSDRFSAERTGGSVSTLTIQRTQQEDSAVYLCASSLEYSPDTEAFFGQGTRLTVV.

The genes are TRBV5-1 and TRBJ1-4; 8 bases match TRBD1. Germline CDR1 is SGHRS and CDR2 is YFSETQ. V shed 3 bases and J 8 bases; nucleotides not matched to a gene: 6. The CDR3 length is 14 residues. CDR3 bases: TGCGCCAGCAGCTCAGGACAGGGACCAGAAAAACTGTTTTTT. Protein: CASSSGQGPEKLFF.

J is TRBJ1-2 and V is TRBV5-1; D ambiguous. Trimming shortened V by 2 bases and J by 2 bases, and 7 bases separated the two germline ends. This CDR3 has 13 amino acids. Germline V gene sequence: CDR1 SGHRS, CDR2 YFSETQ. Written as DNA, the CDR3 is TGCGCCAGCAGCTTTGGGCAGAACTATGGCTACACCTTC. Its protein is CASSFGQNYGYTF.

This chain uses TRBV27 with TRBJ2-7, with 7 bases that match TRBD1. This CDR3 spans 14 amino acids. CDR1 is MNHEY, CDR2 SMNVEV, per germline (reference sequence). V gave up 6 bases and J gave up 3 bases; unmatched junction bases: 8. This CDR3 reads CASSLRQGGYEQYF. The CDR3 region has the DNA TGTGCCAGCAGCCTTCGACAGGGCGGCTACGAGCAGTACTTC.

The chain recombines TRBV14 with TRBJ2-5; D is perhaps TRBD2 (5 bases). CDR1 is SGHDN and CDR2 is FVKESK in the germline V gene. Trimming cost V 4 bases and J 2 bases, with 14 bases left between them. The CDR3 has 15 residues. This CDR3 is CASSPRLGIQETQYF. CDR3 nucleotides: TGTGCCAGCAGCCCGCGCCTCGGGATTCAAGAGACCCAGTACTTC.

The V and J genes are TRBV7-9 and TRBJ1-5; a possible D gene is TRBD1 (6 bases). This CDR3 is built from 15 residues. The germline V gene encodes CDR1 SEHNR and CDR2 FQNEAQ (reference sequence). The V gene lost 5 bases and the J gene lost 3 bases, with 14 bases spanning the gap. CDR3 sequence (DNA): TGTGCCAGCAGCAACTGGACAGACATCAATCAGCCCCAGCATTTT. Residues: CASSNWTDINQPQHF.

The J gene is TRBJ2-5, the V gene TRBV19, with 8 bases aligning to TRBD1. Trimming took 1 base from V and 4 from J; bases not matched to a gene: 5. Germline V gene sequence: CDR1 LNHDA, CDR2 SQIVND (reference sequence). This CDR3 has 15 residues. The CDR3 sequence is CASSIGPGGGETQYF. The CDR3 region has the DNA TGTGCCAGTAGTATAGGACCAGGGGGCGGAGAGACCCAGTACTTC.

J is TRBJ1-1 and V is TRBV19; 8 bases match TRBD1. The junction had 5 bases not matched to a gene; V was cut back by 5 bases and J by 6 bases. This CDR3 region has 13 residues. Germline CDR1 LNHDA, CDR2 SQIVND (reference sequence). The CDR3 is CASSPGQGAEAFF. The CDR3, as DNA: TGTGCCAGTAGTCCCGGACAGGGTGCTGAAGCTTTCTTT.

This sequence joins TRBV29-1 and TRBJ1-2; 9 nucleotides align to TRBD1. V lost 8 bases and J lost 8; bases outside the gene matches: 12. CDR1 is SQVTM and CDR2 is ANQGSEA in the germline V gene. The length of the CDR3 is 13 residues. Written as DNA, the CDR3 is TGCAGCCTCTTACAGGGGGCTGGGGGAGGCTACACCTTC. It yields the protein CSLLQGAGGGYTF.

This chain links TRBV7-2 with TRBJ1-5, with a weak D call TRBD1 (6 bases). CDR3 length: 17 amino acids. V lost 3 bases and J lost 5, with 20 bases in between. Per germline, CDR1 SGHTA and CDR2 FQGNSA. The CDR3 region has the DNA TGTGCCAGCAGCTTCCACAGGGAGCAGAGGTCGGATCAGCCCCAGCATTTT. It is translated as CASSFHREQRSDQPQHF.

The chain combines TRBV14 with TRBJ2-3; D is possibly TRBD2 (7 bases). The CDR3 is 16 residues long. V was pared by 0 bases and J by 4 bases, with 14 bases between. Germline CDR1 reads SGHDN; CDR2 reads FVKESK. In nucleotides, the CDR3 is TGTGCCAGCAGCCAAGAAAAGGGGGGGCCTGCAGATACGCAGTATTTT. Its protein is CASSQEKGGPADTQYF.

This clone occurred once. The chain links TRBV5-1 to TRBJ2-2; 8 bases line up with TRBD2. The CDR3 is 16 amino acids. V was clipped by 6 bases and J by 6 bases; unmatched bases: 13. The germline V gene has CDR1 SGHRS and CDR2 YFSETQ. In DNA, the CDR3 is TGCGCCAGCACCTCGAACCCCTGGCGGGGGGCCGGGGAGCTGTTTTTT. It encodes CASTSNPWRGAGELFF. Full variable domain (remainder filled in from reference TRBV5-1 and TRBJ2-2): KAGVTQTPRYLIKTRGQQVTLSCSPISGHRSVSWYQQTPGQGLQFLFEYFSETQRNKGNFPGRFSGRQFSNSRSEMNVSTLELGDSALYLCASTSNPWRGAGELFFGEGSRLTVL.